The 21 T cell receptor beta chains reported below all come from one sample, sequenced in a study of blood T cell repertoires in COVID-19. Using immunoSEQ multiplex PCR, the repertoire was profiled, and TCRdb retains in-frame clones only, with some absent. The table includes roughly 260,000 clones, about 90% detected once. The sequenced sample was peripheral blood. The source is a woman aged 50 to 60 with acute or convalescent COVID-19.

The CDR3 bases are TGCGCCAGCAGCTTAGACAGGGTTGGCACAGATACGCAGTATTTT. Translating gives CASSLDRVGTDTQYF. The V gene is TRBV5-1, the J gene TRBJ2-3, with 7 nucleotides matching TRBD1. CDR3 length: 15 amino acids. CDR1 and CDR2 (germline): SGHRS, YFSETQ. Losses at the gene ends were 2 bases for V and 1 base for J; bases not matched to a gene: 4.

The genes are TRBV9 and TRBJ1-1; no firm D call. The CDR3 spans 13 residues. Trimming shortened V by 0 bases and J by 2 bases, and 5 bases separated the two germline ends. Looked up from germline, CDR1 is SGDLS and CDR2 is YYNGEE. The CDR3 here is CASSVDVNTEAFF. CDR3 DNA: TGTGCCAGCAGCGTAGATGTAAACACTGAAGCTTTCTTT.

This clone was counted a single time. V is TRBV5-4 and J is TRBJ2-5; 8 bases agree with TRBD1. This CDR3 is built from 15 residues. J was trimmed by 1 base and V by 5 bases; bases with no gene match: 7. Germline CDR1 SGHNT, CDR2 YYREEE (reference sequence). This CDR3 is CASRPDRAIQETQYF. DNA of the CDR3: TGTGCCAGCAGACCGGACAGGGCTATCCAAGAGACCCAGTACTTC.

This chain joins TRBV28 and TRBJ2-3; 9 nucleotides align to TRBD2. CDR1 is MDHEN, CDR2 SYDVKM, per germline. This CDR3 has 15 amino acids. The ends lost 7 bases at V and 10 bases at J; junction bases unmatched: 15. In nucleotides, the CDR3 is TGTGCCAGCACCCCCTTCGGTAGCGGGAGTTTTGCGCAGTATTTT. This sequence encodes CASTPFGSGSFAQYF.

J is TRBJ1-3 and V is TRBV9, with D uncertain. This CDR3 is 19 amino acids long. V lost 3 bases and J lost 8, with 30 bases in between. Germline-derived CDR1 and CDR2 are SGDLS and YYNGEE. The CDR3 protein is CASSENNLATDPNPDTIYF. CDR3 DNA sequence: TGTGCCAGCAGCGAAAACAACCTGGCCACAGATCCAAATCCGGACACCATATATTTT.

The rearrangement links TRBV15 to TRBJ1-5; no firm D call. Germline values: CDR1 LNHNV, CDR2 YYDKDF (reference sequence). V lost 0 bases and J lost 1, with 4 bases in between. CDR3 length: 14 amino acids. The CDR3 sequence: CATSRDGSNQPQHF. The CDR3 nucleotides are TGTGCCACCAGCAGAGATGGCAGCAATCAGCCCCAGCATTTT.

The CDR3 protein is CASSPQELVGEQFF. In DNA, the CDR3 is TGCGCCAGCAGCCCGCAGGAACTGGTGGGTGAGCAGTTCTTC. This rearrangement joins TRBV4-1 to TRBJ2-1; no firm D call. The V end was cut by 4 bases, the J end by 9 bases, with 16 bases between. Germline V gene data show CDR1 as MGHRA and CDR2 as YSYEKL. The CDR3 sequence is 14 residues long.

The CDR3 region has the DNA TGCGCCAGCAGCCTTGGTAGCGACCCCTACTCCTACGAGCAGTACTTC. It encodes CASSLGSDPYSYEQYF. This chain connects TRBV5-1 to TRBJ2-7, with a weak D call TRBD2 (5 bases). The CDR3 totals 16 residues. Trimming took 4 bases from V and 0 from J, leaving 17 bases between them. Germline V CDR1 and CDR2: SGHRS, YFSETQ.

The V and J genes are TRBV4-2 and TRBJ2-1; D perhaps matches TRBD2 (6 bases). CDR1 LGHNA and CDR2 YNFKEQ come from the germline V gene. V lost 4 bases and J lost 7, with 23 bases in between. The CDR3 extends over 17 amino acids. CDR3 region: CASSPTYSGFVRNEQFF. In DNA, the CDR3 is TGTGCCAGCAGCCCTACTTACAGCGGGTTTGTGAGAAATGAGCAGTTCTTC.

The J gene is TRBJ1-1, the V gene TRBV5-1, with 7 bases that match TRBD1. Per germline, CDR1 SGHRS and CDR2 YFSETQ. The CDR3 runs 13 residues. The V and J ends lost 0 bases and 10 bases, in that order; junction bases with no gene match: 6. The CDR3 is CASSLGDTGVAFF. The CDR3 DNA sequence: TGCGCCAGCAGCTTGGGGGACACAGGGGTAGCTTTCTTT.

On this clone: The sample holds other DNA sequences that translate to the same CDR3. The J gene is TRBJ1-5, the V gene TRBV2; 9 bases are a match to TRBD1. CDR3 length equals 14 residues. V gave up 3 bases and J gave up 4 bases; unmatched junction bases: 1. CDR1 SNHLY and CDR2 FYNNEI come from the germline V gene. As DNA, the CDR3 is TGTGCCAGCAGTGAGACAGGGGGAAATCAGCCCCAGCATTTT. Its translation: CASSETGGNQPQHF.

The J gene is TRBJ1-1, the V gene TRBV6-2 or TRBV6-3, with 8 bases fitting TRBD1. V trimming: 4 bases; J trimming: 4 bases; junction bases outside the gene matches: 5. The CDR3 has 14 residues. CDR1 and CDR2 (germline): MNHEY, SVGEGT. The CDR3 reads CASSFDRGITEAFF. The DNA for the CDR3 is TGTGCCAGCAGTTTCGACAGGGGTATCACTGAAGCTTTCTTT.

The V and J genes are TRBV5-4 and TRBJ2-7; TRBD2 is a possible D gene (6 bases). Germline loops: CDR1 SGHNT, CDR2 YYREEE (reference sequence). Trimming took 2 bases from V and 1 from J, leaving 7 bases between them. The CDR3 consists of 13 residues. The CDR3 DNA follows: TGTGCCAGCAGCTTCCGGGGGTCCTACGAGCAGTACTTC. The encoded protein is CASSFRGSYEQYF.

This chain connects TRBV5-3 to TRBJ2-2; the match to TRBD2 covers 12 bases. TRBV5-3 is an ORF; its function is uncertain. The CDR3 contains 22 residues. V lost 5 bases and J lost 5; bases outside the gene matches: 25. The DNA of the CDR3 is TGTGCCAGAAGTTCAGGCTGGGACGCTAGCGGGAGGGCCGTCAAGAAGACCGGGGAGCTGTTTTTT. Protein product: CARSSGWDASGRAVKKTGELFF.

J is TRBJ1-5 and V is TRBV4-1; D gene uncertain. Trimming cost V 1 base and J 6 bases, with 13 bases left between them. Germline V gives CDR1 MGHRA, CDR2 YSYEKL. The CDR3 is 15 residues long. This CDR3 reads CASSQGAHGTQPQHF. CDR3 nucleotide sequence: TGCGCCAGCAGCCAAGGGGCCCACGGAACTCAGCCCCAGCATTTT.

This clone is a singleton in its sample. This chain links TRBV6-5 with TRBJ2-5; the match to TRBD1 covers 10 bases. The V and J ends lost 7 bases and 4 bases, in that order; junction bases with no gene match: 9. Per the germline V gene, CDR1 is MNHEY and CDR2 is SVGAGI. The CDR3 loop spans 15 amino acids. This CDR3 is CASMAPGQGIETQYF. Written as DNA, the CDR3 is TGTGCCAGCATGGCTCCGGGACAGGGGATAGAGACCCAGTACTTC.

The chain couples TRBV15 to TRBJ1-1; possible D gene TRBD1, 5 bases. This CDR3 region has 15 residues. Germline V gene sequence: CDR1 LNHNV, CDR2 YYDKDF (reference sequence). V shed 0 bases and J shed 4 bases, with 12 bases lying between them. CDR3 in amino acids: CATSRETAPGTEAFF. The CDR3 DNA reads TGTGCCACCAGCAGAGAGACAGCCCCGGGCACTGAAGCTTTCTTT.

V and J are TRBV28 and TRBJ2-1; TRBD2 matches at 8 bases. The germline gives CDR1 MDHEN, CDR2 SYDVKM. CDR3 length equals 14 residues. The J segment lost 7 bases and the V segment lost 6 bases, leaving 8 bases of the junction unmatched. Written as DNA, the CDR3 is TGTGCCAGCAGCCAGGGACTAGTTAGTAATGAGCAGTTCTTC. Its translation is CASSQGLVSNEQFF.

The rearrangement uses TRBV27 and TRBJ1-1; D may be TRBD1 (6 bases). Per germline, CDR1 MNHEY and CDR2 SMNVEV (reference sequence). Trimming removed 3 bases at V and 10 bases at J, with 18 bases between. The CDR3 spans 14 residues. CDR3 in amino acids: CASSLTPTGSVAFF. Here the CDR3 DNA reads TGTGCCAGCAGTTTGACCCCAACAGGGTCGGTAGCTTTCTTT.

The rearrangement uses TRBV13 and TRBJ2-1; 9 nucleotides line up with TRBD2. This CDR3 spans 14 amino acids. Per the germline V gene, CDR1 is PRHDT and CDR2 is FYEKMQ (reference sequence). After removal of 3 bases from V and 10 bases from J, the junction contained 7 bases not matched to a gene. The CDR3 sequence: CASSFPGLADEQFF. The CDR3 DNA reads TGTGCCAGCAGCTTTCCGGGACTAGCTGACGAGCAGTTCTTC.

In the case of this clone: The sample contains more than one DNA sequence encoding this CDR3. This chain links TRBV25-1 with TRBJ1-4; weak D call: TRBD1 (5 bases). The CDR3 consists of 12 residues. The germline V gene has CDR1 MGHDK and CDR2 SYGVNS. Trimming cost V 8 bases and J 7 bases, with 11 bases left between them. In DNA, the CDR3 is TGTGCCAGCGGGGGGATGGTTGAAAAACTGTTTTTT. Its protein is CASGGMVEKLFF.